One sample yielded the 2 T cell receptor beta chains listed below, sequenced in a study of tumor-infiltrating lymphocytes in oesophageal squamous cell carcinoma (dated by TCRdb to 2015 to 2016). To prepare the library, PCR was applied. The listed sequencing device is Illumina HiSeq 2000. TCRdb trimmed the raw reads at Q25, called clones with MiXCR and kept productive beta chains. Records with the same CDR3 protein are collapsed into one entry carrying the most frequent genes and DNA. The sample contains approximately 20,000 distinct CDR3 sequences, around two fifths of them found a single time. Jointly, the top ten make up about 39% of the sample. Sequencing was done on a sample of esophageal tumor tissue. Source of these receptors: a male donor with esophageal squamous cell carcinoma.

V gene TRBV5-1 combines with J gene TRBJ1-4, with D hard to call. Germline CDR1 reads SGHRS; CDR2 reads YFSETQ. The CDR3 consists of 13 residues. V lost 6 bases to trimming and J lost 11 bases, with 17 bases between them. The CDR3 region has the DNA TGCGCCAGCAAGCTAGACCTGGCTGGGAAACTGTTTTTT. Encoded protein: CASKLDLAGKLFF.

The sample holds many counts of this clonotype. CDR3 sequence (DNA): TGTGCCAGCAGGGGGAGAGGGGTAGGACCAGATACGCAGTATTTT. It codes for CASRGRGVGPDTQYF. This chain uses TRBV12-3 or TRBV12-4 with TRBJ2-3, with D perhaps being TRBD1 or TRBD2 (5 bases each). V gave up 6 bases and J gave up 4 bases, with 17 bases separating them. The CDR3 spans 15 residues.